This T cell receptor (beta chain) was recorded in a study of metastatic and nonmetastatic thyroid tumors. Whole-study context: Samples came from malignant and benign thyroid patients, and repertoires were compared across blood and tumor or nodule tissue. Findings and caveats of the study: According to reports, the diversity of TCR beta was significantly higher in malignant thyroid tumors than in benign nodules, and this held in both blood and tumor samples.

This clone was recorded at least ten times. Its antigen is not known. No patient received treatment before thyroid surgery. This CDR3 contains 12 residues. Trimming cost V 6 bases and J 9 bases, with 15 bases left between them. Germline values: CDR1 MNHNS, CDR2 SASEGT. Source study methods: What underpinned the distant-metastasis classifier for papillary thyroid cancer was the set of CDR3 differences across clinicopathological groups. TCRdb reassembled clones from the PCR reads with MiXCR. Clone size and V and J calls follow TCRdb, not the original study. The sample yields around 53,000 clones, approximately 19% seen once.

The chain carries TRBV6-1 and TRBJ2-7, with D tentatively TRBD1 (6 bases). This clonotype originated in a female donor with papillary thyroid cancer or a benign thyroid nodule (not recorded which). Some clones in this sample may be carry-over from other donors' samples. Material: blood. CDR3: CASSHRVEGQYF. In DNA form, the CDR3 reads TGTGCCAGCAGCCACAGGGTTGAGGGGCAGTACTTC.